The clone carrying this T cell receptor (beta chain) was seen a handful of times. Its antigen is undetermined. The CDR3 consists of 15 residues. V shed 6 bases and J 2 bases; nucleotides not matched to a gene: 9. The germline gives CDR1 MGHRA, CDR2 YSYEKL. TCR beta libraries were built with iRepertoire HTBI primers and Arm-PCR of CDR3 regions. In the authors' methods: Overall, samples carried approximately 60 TRBV and around 15 TRBJ segments. TCRdb fed the multiplex PCR reads into MiXCR, producing one record per CDR3 protein. TCRdb assigned the V and J calls; the authors' analysis was not used. Counted here are 440,000 or so distinct CDR3 sequences, about 15% occurring once; the ten biggest clones make up around 17%. This record comes from a study of regulatory T cells in long-lasting Graves disease. Time point given: newly diagnosed GD, antithyroid drugs for less than 3 months. The authors made the TCR library using RNA they extracted from PBMCs.

Regarding the study as a whole: Only a small sample size was used, which may have cut accuracy. In persistent patients, shared public clonotypes (roughly 3,000) outnumbered those in new patients (approximately 880).

The same sample was also studied in work on T cells in Graves' hyperthyroidism and ophthalmopathy. Per that study: RT-PCR in the first round (using the HTBI primer set) targeted the TCR CDR3.

The sequence came from a woman aged 30 to 39 with Graves disease. This rearrangement joins TRBV4-1 to TRBJ2-7, with 8 bases that match TRBD1. Sample: peripheral blood mononuclear cells (PBMCs), taken at new diagnosis, from a patient treated with antithyroid drugs. The CDR3, as DNA: TGCGCCAGCAGGGAACACGGACAGGGCGCCTACGAGCAGTACTTC. It specifies CASREHGQGAYEQYF.